This is a list of T cell receptor beta chains from one sample in a study of blood T cell repertoires in COVID-19. Profiling relied on immunoSEQ multiplex PCR, and the TCRdb table lists in-frame clones only, not all of them. This sample has over 250,000 clones, with 85% to 90% found just once. The source material was PBMCs or T cells enriched from blood (not recorded which). The receptor set was obtained from a woman between 18 and 30 years old who had recovered from COVID-19. Each CDR3 is given with its conserved first and last residue. A D gene is named only where the DNA matches it firmly. Size is omitted from some rows. Given values are once, few, many or a class for expanded clones.

>TRBJ2-2|NA|TRBV24-1|TRBD1
CATTTDRGGSTGELFF
TGTGCCACCACTACGGACAGGGGGGGGAGCACCGGGGAGCTGTTTTTT
>TRBJ1-3|once|TRBV9|TRBD1
CASRPQGAEGNTIYF
TGTGCCAGCAGGCCACAGGGGGCTGAAGGAAACACCATATATTTT
>TRBJ1-5|once|TRBV7-8|NA
CASSLARTSNQPQHF
TGTGCCAGCAGCTTAGCGCGAACCAGCAATCAGCCCCAGCATTTT
>TRBJ1-2|NA|TRBV11-2|NA
CASSLSRNYGYTF
TGTGCCAGCAGCTTATCGCGTAACTATGGCTACACCTTC
>TRBJ2-2|NA|TRBV30|NA
CACPPPAVNTGELFF
TGTGCCTGCCCTCCCCCGGCGGTGAACACCGGGGAGCTGTTTTTT
>TRBJ2-3|NA|TRBV2|NA
CASRRQGIRDTQYF
TGTGCCAGCAGAAGGCAGGGCATCCGAGATACGCAGTATTTT
>TRBJ1-5|NA|TRBV7-2|NA
CASSFGNQPQHF
TGTGCCAGCAGCTTCGGCAATCAGCCCCAGCATTTT
>TRBJ1-1|NA|TRBV4-1|NA
CASSQASRSNTEAFF
TGCGCCAGCAGCCAAGCATCCCGGAGCAACACTGAAGCTTTCTTT
>TRBJ1-2|NA|TRBV28|NA
CASSLGGRYGYTF
TGTGCCAGCAGTTTAGGAGGACGCTATGGCTACACCTTC
>TRBJ2-3|NA|TRBV28|TRBD1
CASSLGGQHTDTQYF
TGTGCCAGCAGTTTAGGGGGACAGCACACAGATACGCAGTATTTT
>TRBJ1-4|few|TRBV7-9|NA
CASSRVRDGEEKLFF
TGTGCCAGCAGTCGAGTACGGGATGGAGAAGAAAAACTGTTTTTT
>TRBJ2-3|NA|TRBV28|TRBD1
CASSYRDRGPPDTQYF
TGTGCCAGCAGTTATCGGGACAGGGGCCCCCCAGATACGCAGTATTTT
>TRBJ1-1|NA|TRBV28|NA
CASSRPRRHMNTEAFF
TGTGCCAGCAGTCGGCCCCGGCGGCACATGAACACTGAAGCTTTCTTT
>TRBJ1-2|NA|TRBV27|NA
CAIFDLNYGYTF
TGTGCCATCTTCGACTTAAACTATGGCTACACCTTC
>TRBJ1-2|NA|TRBV4-2|TRBD1
CASSPDRVQGYTF
TGTGCCAGCAGCCCAGACAGGGTTCAGGGCTACACCTTC
>TRBJ2-7|NA|TRBV18|TRBD1
CASSPDRGAEQYF
TGTGCCAGCTCACCGGACAGGGGCGCCGAGCAGTACTTC
>TRBJ2-5|NA|TRBV2|TRBD1
CASSTYRGQGETQYF
TGTGCCAGCAGCACATACAGGGGGCAGGGGGAGACCCAGTACTTC
>TRBJ2-3|NA|TRBV12-5|TRBD2
CASGLGTSGTDTQYF
TGTGCTAGTGGTTTGGGGACTAGCGGCACAGATACGCAGTATTTT
>TRBJ1-2|NA|TRBV7-9|NA
CASSLEATDYGYTF
TGTGCCAGCAGCTTAGAGGCCACAGACTATGGCTACACCTTC
>TRBJ1-2|NA|TRBV3-1/TRBV3-2|NA
CASSQDSIFSVGGAYGYTF
TGTGCCAGCAGCCAAGATTCTATTTTCAGTGTGGGCGGGGCCTATGGCTACACCTTC
>TRBJ2-2|NA|TRBV7-9|NA
CASSPAGQILNTGELFF
TGTGCCAGCAGCCCCGCCGGACAAATTTTAAACACCGGGGAGCTGTTTTTT
>TRBJ2-3|once|TRBV7-9|TRBD2
CASSFGLAGGRGDTQYF
TGTGCCAGCAGCTTCGGACTAGCGGGGGGGCGTGGAGATACGCAGTATTTT
>TRBJ2-7|NA|TRBV21-1|NA
CASSKGRGGAYEQYF
TGTGCCAGCAGCAAAGGTAGGGGCGGAGCCTACGAGCAGTACTTC
>TRBJ1-6|NA|TRBV9|TRBD1
CASSGWTGKDSPLHF
TGTGCCAGCAGCGGGTGGACAGGGAAGGATTCACCCCTCCACTTT
>TRBJ2-3|NA|TRBV28|TRBD2
CASSLRSGGADTQYF
TGTGCCAGCAGTTTGCGTAGCGGGGGGGCAGATACGCAGTATTTT
>TRBJ2-1|once|TRBV12-5|NA
CASGGLAYNEQFF
TGTGCTAGTGGAGGACTCGCCTACAATGAGCAGTTCTTC
>TRBJ1-2|once|TRBV19|NA
CAVQMGQKNYGYTF
TGTGCCGTCCAAATGGGGCAAAAGAACTATGGCTACACCTTC
>TRBJ1-6|NA|TRBV5-5|TRBD1
CASSLPTGGSPLHF
TGTGCCAGCAGCTTGCCGACAGGGGGATCACCCCTCCACTTT
>TRBJ2-3|NA|TRBV9|NA
CASSVALGADTQYF
TGTGCCAGCAGCGTAGCTCTCGGAGCAGATACGCAGTATTTT
>TRBJ1-1|NA|TRBV7-9|NA
CASSLGSTGSEAFF
TGTGCCAGCAGCTTAGGGAGCACCGGCAGTGAAGCTTTCTTT
>TRBJ2-1|NA|TRBV6-4|TRBD2
CASSTSSGGEQFF
TGTGCCAGCAGTACCTCTAGCGGTGGGGAGCAGTTCTTC
>TRBJ1-4|NA|TRBV19|NA
CASSISRREKLFF
TGTGCCAGTAGTATCAGCCGGAGGGAAAAACTGTTTTTT
>TRBJ1-2|NA|TRBV15|NA
CATSRDKEVRGYTF
TGTGCCACCAGCAGAGATAAGGAGGTTCGTGGCTACACCTTC
>TRBJ2-3|NA|TRBV6-5|TRBD2
CASIGLAGSTDTQYF
TGTGCCAGCATTGGCTTAGCGGGGAGCACAGATACGCAGTATTTT
>TRBJ1-1|few|TRBV5-5|NA
CASSLRLDTEAFF
TGTGCCAGCAGCCTACGACTAGACACTGAAGCTTTCTTT
>TRBJ1-1|NA|TRBV25-1|NA
CASTEGHPRVEAFF
TGTGCCAGCACTGAAGGCCACCCACGTGTTGAAGCTTTCTTT
>TRBJ1-1|NA|TRBV15|NA
CATSGQLNTEAFF
TGTGCCACCAGCGGGCAGTTGAACACTGAAGCTTTCTTT
>TRBJ2-1|NA|TRBV5-1|NA
CASSGAGSDNEQFF
TGCGCCAGCAGCGGGGCAGGGTCGGACAATGAGCAGTTCTTC
>TRBJ1-2|NA|TRBV3-1/TRBV3-2|NA
CASSQDGIPYGYTF
TGTGCCAGCAGCCAAGACGGGATCCCCTATGGCTACACCTTC
>TRBJ1-3|once|TRBV19|NA
CASTPSGISSGNTIYF
TGTGCCAGTACCCCGTCGGGGATCTCCTCTGGAAACACCATATATTTT
>TRBJ1-2|NA|TRBV12-3/TRBV12-4|NA
CASRRYTYGYTF
TGTGCCAGCAGGAGGTATACCTATGGCTACACCTTC
>TRBJ2-7|NA|TRBV18|NA
CASSELEVSLAYEQYF
TGTGCCAGCTCAGAACTAGAAGTAAGTTTAGCCTACGAGCAGTACTTC
>TRBJ1-5|NA|TRBV6-5|NA
CASGFEGNQPQHF
TGTGCCAGCGGTTTTGAGGGCAATCAGCCCCAGCATTTT
>TRBJ1-1|NA|TRBV18|NA
CASSPGGGRDTEAFF
TGTGCCAGCTCACCCGGCGGAGGGAGGGACACTGAAGCTTTCTTT